This passage covers 23 T cell receptor beta chains from one sample sequenced in a study of molecular identifiers for immune sequencing clone quantification. One entry per CDR3 protein results from TCRdb running MiXCR on the PCR reads. The sample contains over 550,000 distinct CDR3 sequences, around 25% of which appear only once. The sequencing input was naive CD8+ T cells from blood, with Jurkat cell RNA spiked in. Subset denoted: FACS-sorted CD8+CD4-CCR7+CD45RA+ naive T cells. Receptors originate from a human donor in good health. Some libraries in this study had Jurkat cell RNA spiked in.

V gene TRBV10-2 combines with J gene TRBJ1-2; possible D gene TRBD1, 5 bases. Trimming took off 0 bases at V and 3 bases at J, with 14 bases between the two ends. There are 16 residues in the CDR3. The V gene's germline CDR1 is WSHSY and CDR2 SAAADI. In DNA form, the CDR3 reads TGCGCCAGCAGTGAGTCCCCAGGGATCGGCCACTATGGCTACACCTTC. It specifies CASSESPGIGHYGYTF.

The rearrangement uses TRBV20-1 and TRBJ1-2, with 7 bases that match TRBD1. V lost 5 bases and J lost 5; bases outside the gene matches: 11. The CDR3 length is 14 residues. Germline loops: CDR1 DFQATT, CDR2 SNEGSKA (reference sequence). CDR3 in amino acids: CSASGRTGFYGYTF. CDR3 bases: TGCAGTGCTTCCGGAAGGACAGGCTTTTATGGCTACACCTTC.

This clonotype was observed a handful of times. The chain employs TRBV30 and TRBJ1-1, with D possibly TRBD1 on 6 matching bases. Trimming shortened V by 1 base and J by 9 bases, and 15 bases separated the two germline ends. The CDR3 loop spans 13 amino acids. Germline V lookup: CDR1 GTSNPN, CDR2 SVGIG (reference sequence). CDR3 residues: CAWSGVTGTQAFF. The CDR3 DNA is TGTGCCTGGAGTGGTGTAACAGGGACGCAAGCTTTCTTT. Full variable domain (outside the CDR3, taken from reference TRBV30 and TRBJ1-1): SQTIHQWPATLVQPVGSPLSLECTVEGTSNPNLYWYRQAAGRGLQLLFYSVGIGQISSEVPQNLSASRPQDRQFILSSKKLLLSDSGFYLCAWSGVTGTQAFFGQGTRLTVV.

In its sample, this clonotype was seen many times. J is TRBJ2-5 and V is TRBV29-1; 8 bases map to TRBD2. Germline CDR1 SQVTM, CDR2 ANQGSEA. J gave up 3 bases and V 3 bases, and 12 bases lay outside the gene matches. There are 16 residues in the CDR3. The CDR3 sequence: CSVDGLASGPEETQYF. The CDR3 nucleotides are TGCAGCGTTGATGGGTTAGCTAGCGGGCCAGAAGAGACCCAGTACTTC. Drawing the rest from reference TRBV29-1 and TRBJ2-5, the complete variable domain is SAVISQKPSRDICQRGTSLTIQCQVDSQVTMMFWYRQQPGQSLTLIATANQGSEATYESGFVIDKFPISRPNLTFSTLTVSNMSPEDSSIYLCSVDGLASGPEETQYFGPGTRLLVL.

This clonotype was picked up many times. The chain couples TRBV6-5 to TRBJ2-3, with a tentative D call TRBD1 (5 bases). CDR1 and CDR2 (germline): MNHEY, SVGAGI. The CDR3 is made up of 15 amino acids. Deletions cut 1 base from V and 4 bases from J, with 12 bases between. DNA for the CDR3: TGTGCCAGCAGTTACTGGCAGGGAACCGCAGATACGCAGTATTTT. Its translation is CASSYWQGTADTQYF.

Turning to this clonotype: One base away lies a much larger clone, so this may be a sequencing read error. The V and J genes are TRBV2 and TRBJ1-5; tentative D call: TRBD1 (5 bases). The CDR3 is made up of 15 amino acids. V was cut by 2 bases and J by 7 bases, with 15 bases left in between. Germline V gene data show CDR1 as SNHLY and CDR2 as FYNNEI. CDR3 nucleotides: TGTGCCAGCAGTGAACCCCAGGGTCTGGACCAGCCCCAGCATTTT. It codes for CASSEPQGLDQPQHF.

The chain recombines TRBV6-5 with TRBJ2-1; 7 bases agree with TRBD1. The CDR3 has 14 amino acids. Germline V gene data show CDR1 as MNHEY and CDR2 as SVGAGI. Trimming removed 0 bases from V and 6 bases from J; junction bases left unmatched: 2. The CDR3 region has the DNA TGTGCCAGCAGTTACTCGGGACAGCGCAATGAGCAGTTCTTC. Translation gives CASSYSGQRNEQFF.

The chain combines TRBV4-2 with TRBJ2-7; D remains unclear. This CDR3 spans 15 amino acids. V was trimmed by 0 bases and J by 2 bases, leaving 11 bases between them. CDR1 LGHNA and CDR2 YNFKEQ come from the germline V gene. The chain's CDR3 is CASSQEPGPTYEQYF. The CDR3 nucleotides read TGTGCCAGCAGCCAAGAACCCGGGCCCACCTACGAGCAGTACTTC.

This clonotype was counted a few times. The chain joins TRBV14 to TRBJ1-5; 7 nucleotides agree with TRBD1. V shed 3 bases, J shed 6 bases, and the junction held 5 bases outside the gene matches. This CDR3 is built from 14 residues. Germline lookup yields CDR1 SGHDN and CDR2 FVKESK. The CDR3 DNA reads TGTGCCAGCAGCCATGGAGGGGGCATTCAGCCCCAGCATTTT. The encoded protein is CASSHGGGIQPQHF.

Concerning this clonotype: It may be a read error: a sequence one base away is much more abundant. The chain has TRBV7-9 and TRBJ1-6; TRBD1 matches 8 bases. The germline CDR1 and CDR2 sequences are SEHNR and FQNEAQ (reference sequence). The CDR3 is made up of 18 amino acids. CDR3 nucleotide sequence: TGTGCCAGCAGTCACCGACAGGGGTCGAGCTCCTATAATCCACCCCTCCACTTT. Its protein is CASSHRQGSSSYNPPLHF.

This clonotype was observed at least ten times. V usage is TRBV5-1 and J usage is TRBJ2-3, with D uncertain. Germline V CDR1 and CDR2: SGHRS, YFSETQ. V lost 2 bases, J lost 4 bases, and 8 bases lay in between. The CDR3 is 13 residues long. CDR3 loop: CASSFTEADTQYF. CDR3 DNA sequence: TGCGCCAGCAGCTTCACCGAAGCAGATACGCAGTATTTT.

A remark on this clonotype: This sequence may be a read error, since a much larger clone differs from it by one base. The rearrangement uses TRBV12-3 or TRBV12-4 and TRBJ2-3; TRBD1 agrees at 7 bases. Unmatched junction bases numbered 11, after V lost 1 base and J lost 1 base. The CDR3 is 18 amino acids. The DNA for the CDR3 is TGTGCCAGCAGTTTAGATCTCCCGGACAGGCCAGGCACAGATACGCAGTATTTT. Protein sequence: CASSLDLPDRPGTDTQYF.

V usage is TRBV7-9 and J usage is TRBJ2-1, with 11 positions matching TRBD2. Germline CDR1 SEHNR, CDR2 FQNEAQ (reference sequence). This CDR3 has 18 residues. V lost 4 bases and J lost 8; bases outside the gene matches: 16. The CDR3 bases are TGTGCCAGCAGCTCTGACAACCTTACTAGCGGGAGAAGTTATGAGCAGTTCTTC. It yields the protein CASSSDNLTSGRSYEQFF.

This clonotype was picked up many times. This sequence joins TRBV20-1 and TRBJ1-1; 7 bases match TRBD1. This CDR3 is built from 14 residues. With V trimmed by 1 base and J by 5 bases, 7 bases remained unmatched. Germline V lookup: CDR1 DFQATT, CDR2 SNEGSKA (reference sequence). The CDR3 DNA follows: TGCAGTGCTAGAGGGGAGACAGGGTCGACTGAAGCTTTCTTT. It is translated as CSARGETGSTEAFF.

This clonotype was counted a few times. V gene TRBV5-1 combines with J gene TRBJ1-1; the D gene is possibly TRBD1 (6 bases). The CDR3 length is 17 residues. Germline CDR1 is SGHRS and CDR2 is YFSETQ. With 4 bases removed from V and 4 bases from J, the gap between germline ends came to 23 bases. This CDR3 reads CASSPGRGQLLGTEAFF. CDR3 DNA: TGCGCCAGCAGCCCAGGCAGGGGCCAACTTTTGGGCACTGAAGCTTTCTTT.

In this sample, this clonotype turned up a few times. The J gene is TRBJ1-6, the V gene TRBV4-1; 9 positions match TRBD1. Germline values: CDR1 MGHRA, CDR2 YSYEKL. V lost 0 bases, J lost 7 bases, and 4 bases stayed unmatched. The CDR3 totals 16 residues. DNA of the CDR3: TGCGCCAGCAGCCAAGATGGTGGGACAGGGAATTCACCCCTCCACTTT. It specifies CASSQDGGTGNSPLHF.

Notes on this clonotype: One base away lies a much larger clone, so this may be a sequencing read error. CDR3 sequence reads: CASSCMGGEQYF. CDR3 nucleotides: TGTGCCAGCAGTTGCATGGGGGGCGAGCAGTACTTC. The chain recombines TRBV6-5 with TRBJ2-7; perhaps TRBD2 as D (6 bases). The CDR3 covers 12 residues. Germline lookup yields CDR1 MNHEY and CDR2 SVGAGI. V lost 4 bases and J lost 6, with 10 bases in between.

This chain uses TRBV4-1 with TRBJ1-1; 7 bases line up with TRBD1. Germline values: CDR1 MGHRA, CDR2 YSYEKL. The CDR3 extends over 15 amino acids. After removal of 4 bases from V and 3 bases from J, the junction contained 8 bases not matched to a gene. CDR3 DNA: TGCGCCAGCAGCCCTTTATCTACAGGGGACACTGAAGCTTTCTTT. Amino acid sequence: CASSPLSTGDTEAFF.

The chain combines TRBV19 with TRBJ2-7; either TRBD1 or TRBD2 may fit D (5 bases each). CDR3 length equals 13 residues. Germline lookup yields CDR1 LNHDA and CDR2 SQIVND (reference sequence). V lost 4 bases and J 3 bases, leaving 10 bases between the germline ends. CDR3 DNA sequence: TGTGCCAGTAGTACCGGGACCAACTACGAGCAGTACTTC. Its translation is CASSTGTNYEQYF.

In the case of this clonotype: The junction shows a germline mismatch at one end, possibly a read error. J is TRBJ2-7 and V is TRBV5-5, with a weak D call TRBD2 (5 bases). Germline CDR1 is SGHKS and CDR2 is YYEKEE (reference sequence). The CDR3 sequence is 15 residues long. The CDR3 DNA is TGTGCCCGCAGCCCCGCGGGTGTTCGCTCCTACGCGCAGTACTTC. Encoded protein: CARSPAGVRSYAQYF.

The chain is built from TRBV6-5 and TRBJ1-1; a possible D gene is TRBD1 (6 bases). The CDR3 length is 15 residues. The germline gives CDR1 MNHEY, CDR2 SVGAGI. V was trimmed by 2 bases and J by 3 bases, leaving 13 bases between them. The CDR3 here is CASSYGGRGYTEAFF. The CDR3 nucleotides are TGTGCCAGCAGTTACGGAGGCAGGGGTTACACTGAAGCTTTCTTT.

Only a few counts were recorded for this clonotype. CDR3 region: CASSVRDRSSYEQYF. DNA of the CDR3: TGTGCCAGTAGCGTCCGGGACAGGAGCTCCTACGAGCAGTACTTC. The chain couples TRBV19 to TRBJ2-7; 8 positions agree with TRBD1. CDR1 and CDR2 (germline): LNHDA, SQIVND (reference sequence). With V trimmed by 6 bases and J by 0 bases, 7 bases remained unmatched. This CDR3 comprises 15 residues.

This clonotype turned up a few times. This rearrangement joins TRBV20-1 to TRBJ2-3; D is perhaps TRBD2 (6 bases). CDR1 is DFQATT and CDR2 is SNEGSKA in the germline V gene (reference sequence). CDR3 length: 15 residues. Trimming pared 5 bases from V and 2 bases from J, leaving 17 bases between. The CDR3 is CSALGFGRNTDTQYF. The CDR3 nucleotides read TGCAGTGCTTTGGGTTTCGGGAGAAACACAGATACGCAGTATTTT.